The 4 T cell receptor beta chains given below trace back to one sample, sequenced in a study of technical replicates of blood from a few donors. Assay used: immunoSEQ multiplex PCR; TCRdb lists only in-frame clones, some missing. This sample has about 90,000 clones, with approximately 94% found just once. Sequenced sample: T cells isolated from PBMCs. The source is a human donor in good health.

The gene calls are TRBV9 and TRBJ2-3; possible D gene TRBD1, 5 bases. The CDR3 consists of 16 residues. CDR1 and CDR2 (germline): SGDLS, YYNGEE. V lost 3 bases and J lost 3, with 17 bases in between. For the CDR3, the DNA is TGTGCCAGCAGCGCCCAAAATCCCCGACAGACAGATACGCAGTATTTT. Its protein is CASSAQNPRQTDTQYF.

CDR3 nucleotide sequence: TGTGCCAGCAGCGGGACAGGGGCCTATAATTCACCCCTCCACTTT. Amino acid sequence: CASSGTGAYNSPLHF. The chain carries TRBV2 and TRBJ1-6; TRBD1 aligns across 10 bases. Germline V gives CDR1 SNHLY, CDR2 FYNNEI. This CDR3 is built from 15 residues. J lost 2 bases, V lost 6 bases, and 1 base had no gene match.

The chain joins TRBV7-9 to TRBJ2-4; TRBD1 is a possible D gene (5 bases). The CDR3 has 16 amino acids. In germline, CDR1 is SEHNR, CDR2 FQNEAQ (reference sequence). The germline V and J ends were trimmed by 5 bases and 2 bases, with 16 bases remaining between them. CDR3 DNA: TGTGCCAGCAGCCAAGCGTTTAGGGGATCCAAAAACATTCAGTACTTC. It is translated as CASSQAFRGSKNIQYF.

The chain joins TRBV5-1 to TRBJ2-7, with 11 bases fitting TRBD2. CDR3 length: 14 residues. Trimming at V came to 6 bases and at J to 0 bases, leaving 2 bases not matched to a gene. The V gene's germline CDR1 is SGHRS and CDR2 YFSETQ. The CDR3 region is CASTTSGSSYEQYF. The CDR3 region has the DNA TGCGCCAGCACTACTAGCGGGAGCTCCTACGAGCAGTACTTC.